The sequence of this TCR beta chain was determined in a study of B cell selection in AIRE deficiency. This table comes from immunoSEQ multiplex PCR, and its TCRdb copy is limited to in-frame clones, with some not included. The sample comprises fewer than 30,000 clones, roughly 96% of which are singletons, and 0.2% rests with the top ten. Conventional CD4 T cells were sorted as CD4+CD127+ cells. V gave up 8 bases and J gave up 0 bases, with 14 bases separating them. Germline V CDR1 and CDR2: SGHTA, FQGNSA. The CDR3 consists of 14 residues. This TCR came from a human donor with AIRE deficiency. The J gene is TRBJ2-7, the V gene TRBV7-2; the D gene is possibly TRBD2 (6 bases). Material: conventional CD4+ T cells sorted from PBMCs. This CDR3 is CASGLGGSSYEQYF. The CDR3 DNA sequence: TGTGCCAGCGGCCTGGGGGGTAGCTCCTACGAGCAGTACTTC.